This TCR beta chain appears in the sequencing data of a study of chronic HIV infection and antiretroviral therapy. V lost 2 bases and J lost 3, with 21 bases in between. CDR1 is DFQATT, CDR2 SNEGSKA, per germline (reference sequence). This CDR3 contains 17 residues. In TCRdb, the 5' RACE reads were re-called with MiXCR into one record per CDR3 protein. This repertoire shows 40,000 to 50,000 distinct CDR3 sequences, 19% found once; its top ten account for about 2.7%. The sample was peripheral blood. This chain links TRBV20-1 with TRBJ2-3, with a possible D match to TRBD2 (6 bases). This TCR was sampled from an adult who had HIV and had not received antiretroviral therapy, or was an uninfected healthy control (not recorded which). DNA for the CDR3: TGCAGTGCTAGAATGGGATTGGGGGGAGGCCCGACAGATACGCAGTATTTT. Protein sequence: CSARMGLGGGPTDTQYF.